This is a list of T cell receptor beta chains from one sample in a study of blood T cell repertoires in COVID-19. Method: immunoSEQ multiplex PCR; TCRdb's copy keeps in-frame clones and lacks some. The sample contains approximately 120,000 clones, roughly 82% of which appear only once. The sample comprised peripheral blood. These receptors were obtained from a human donor in a cohort sampled during active COVID-19. CDR3s include the opening cysteine and the closing phenylalanine or tryptophan. The D gene is left open where the match is weak. Only part of the rows carry a size: once, few, many, or a class if the clone is expanded.

CDR3nt: TGTGCCAGCAGTTCCGGGACAGGGACCTCACCCCTCCACTTT; CDR3aa: CASSSGTGTSPLHF; d_gene: TRBD1; abundance: .; j_gene: TRBJ1-6; v_gene: TRBV27
CDR3nt: TGTGCCAGTAGCCGTTTTGTCACAAGGGGCTTTGAGCGGGATAAGGAGTATGAGCAGTTCTTC; CDR3aa: CASSRFVTRGFERDKEYEQFF; d_gene: TRBD2; abundance: .; j_gene: TRBJ2-1; v_gene: TRBV19
CDR3nt: TGCGCCAGCAGCCTCTTGGATAGCGGGACAGATACGCAGTATTTT; CDR3aa: CASSLLDSGTDTQYF; d_gene: TRBD2; abundance: .; j_gene: TRBJ2-3; v_gene: TRBV5-1
CDR3nt: TGCGCCAGCAGCTTGTCGGGAAAGAACACCGGGGAGCTGTTTTTT; CDR3aa: CASSLSGKNTGELFF; d_gene: .; abundance: .; j_gene: TRBJ2-2; v_gene: TRBV5-1
CDR3nt: TGTGCCATCAGCGGCTCGGGGGGCCCAAATAATTCACCCCTCCACTTT; CDR3aa: CAISGSGGPNNSPLHF; d_gene: .; abundance: .; j_gene: TRBJ1-6; v_gene: TRBV10-3
CDR3nt: TGTGCCAGCAGCCAGGGCAGCTTACGACAGCCCCAGCATTTT; CDR3aa: CASSQGSLRQPQHF; d_gene: .; abundance: few; j_gene: TRBJ1-5; v_gene: TRBV7-2
CDR3nt: TGTGCCAGCGGACAGTCAGGGACCTATGGCTACACCTTC; CDR3aa: CASGQSGTYGYTF; d_gene: .; abundance: .; j_gene: TRBJ1-2; v_gene: TRBV12-3/TRBV12-4
CDR3nt: TGTGCCAGCAGCTACGCCGGGACTAACACCGGGGAGCTGTTTTTT; CDR3aa: CASSYAGTNTGELFF; d_gene: .; abundance: once; j_gene: TRBJ2-2; v_gene: TRBV9
CDR3nt: TGTGCCAGCAGTTTGGTGGACTTAGCGGGGGGCTACGAGCAGTACTTC; CDR3aa: CASSLVDLAGGYEQYF; d_gene: TRBD2; abundance: .; j_gene: TRBJ2-7; v_gene: TRBV28
CDR3nt: TGTGCCAGCAGCTTAGTTTCCGGGCGAGGGAACGAGCAGTACTTC; CDR3aa: CASSLVSGRGNEQYF; d_gene: .; abundance: .; j_gene: TRBJ2-7; v_gene: TRBV7-9
CDR3nt: TGTGCCAGCAGCTTCCTTGGACTCCCGAACACCGGGGAGCTGTTTTTT; CDR3aa: CASSFLGLPNTGELFF; d_gene: .; abundance: .; j_gene: TRBJ2-2; v_gene: TRBV7-3
CDR3nt: TGTGCCAGCCGCCAAAGTGCGGGAGTTCTCACAGATACGCAGTATTTT; CDR3aa: CASRQSAGVLTDTQYF; d_gene: TRBD2; abundance: .; j_gene: TRBJ2-3; v_gene: TRBV27
CDR3nt: TGTGCCAGCAGCTCCTTCGCCTCGCGGGGGAACACTGAAGCTTTCTTT; CDR3aa: CASSSFASRGNTEAFF; d_gene: .; abundance: .; j_gene: TRBJ1-1; v_gene: TRBV7-9
CDR3nt: TGCGCCAGCAGCCCTGCGGGGAACACAGATACGCAGTATTTT; CDR3aa: CASSPAGNTDTQYF; d_gene: .; abundance: .; j_gene: TRBJ2-3; v_gene: TRBV5-1
CDR3nt: TGTGCCACCAGTGATGGTGGGAGGGGGGTAGGTTATCAGCCCCAGCATTTT; CDR3aa: CATSDGGRGVGYQPQHF; d_gene: .; abundance: .; j_gene: TRBJ1-5; v_gene: TRBV24-1
CDR3nt: TGTGCCAGCAGCCCCCTCGTTGGGGAGGTCCCCACAGATACGCAGTATTTT; CDR3aa: CASSPLVGEVPTDTQYF; d_gene: .; abundance: .; j_gene: TRBJ2-3; v_gene: TRBV7-2
CDR3nt: TGTGCCAGCAGCTTCTCGGGACTAGCGGGCCCAGGTAATGAGCAGTTCTTC; CDR3aa: CASSFSGLAGPGNEQFF; d_gene: TRBD2; abundance: .; j_gene: TRBJ2-1; v_gene: TRBV28
CDR3nt: TGTGCCAGCATGACAAAGGATAATTCACCCCTCCACTTT; CDR3aa: CASMTKDNSPLHF; d_gene: .; abundance: .; j_gene: TRBJ1-6; v_gene: TRBV2
CDR3nt: TGTGCCAGCACCTACCTGGGACTAGCAGATGAGCAGTTCTTC; CDR3aa: CASTYLGLADEQFF; d_gene: TRBD2; abundance: .; j_gene: TRBJ2-1; v_gene: TRBV7-8
CDR3nt: TGTGCCAGTAGTACAGGACAGGTGCGGAAACTGTTTTTT; CDR3aa: CASSTGQVRKLFF; d_gene: TRBD1; abundance: once; j_gene: TRBJ1-4; v_gene: TRBV19
CDR3nt: TGTGCCAGCAGCTTACCTGAGAGGGACAGGGGTCCGACTCGTAATTACAATGAGCAGTTCTTC; CDR3aa: CASSLPERDRGPTRNYNEQFF; d_gene: TRBD1; abundance: .; j_gene: TRBJ2-1; v_gene: TRBV7-8
CDR3nt: TGTGCCAGCAGCTTGGAACTAACAGGGTGGAACACTGAAGCTTTCTTT; CDR3aa: CASSLELTGWNTEAFF; d_gene: .; abundance: .; j_gene: TRBJ1-1; v_gene: TRBV5-4
CDR3nt: TGTGCCAGCAGTTTTCTTGGGACAGGGAATAGTCGGGAGACCCAGTACTTC; CDR3aa: CASSFLGTGNSRETQYF; d_gene: TRBD1; abundance: once; j_gene: TRBJ2-5; v_gene: TRBV28
CDR3nt: TGTGCCAGCAGTCATACCCTCGGGAGGGTTGAGCAGTTCTTC; CDR3aa: CASSHTLGRVEQFF; d_gene: TRBD2; abundance: .; j_gene: TRBJ2-1; v_gene: TRBV27
CDR3nt: TGCGCCAGCACATCAGACAGGGTCTATGGCTACACCTTC; CDR3aa: CASTSDRVYGYTF; d_gene: TRBD1; abundance: .; j_gene: TRBJ1-2; v_gene: TRBV10-2
CDR3nt: TGTGCCAGCCCAGGAAAAAATCAGCCCCAGCATTTT; CDR3aa: CASPGKNQPQHF; d_gene: .; abundance: few; j_gene: TRBJ1-5; v_gene: TRBV28
CDR3nt: TGTGCCAGCAGCTTAGAGCAGGGGCCAACCTACGAGCAGTACTTC; CDR3aa: CASSLEQGPTYEQYF; d_gene: .; abundance: few; j_gene: TRBJ2-7; v_gene: TRBV7-7
CDR3nt: TGTGCCAGCAGCTTCGGGACAGGGGGACCGAGCCATCAGCCCCAGCATTTT; CDR3aa: CASSFGTGGPSHQPQHF; d_gene: TRBD1; abundance: .; j_gene: TRBJ1-5; v_gene: TRBV5-6
CDR3nt: TGCGCCAGCAGCTTGGACAGGGGTACCGGGGAGCTGTTTTTT; CDR3aa: CASSLDRGTGELFF; d_gene: TRBD1; abundance: .; j_gene: TRBJ2-2; v_gene: TRBV5-1
CDR3nt: TGTGCCAGTAGTCCGAGCGGACGGATTGGCTATGGCTACACCTTC; CDR3aa: CASSPSGRIGYGYTF; d_gene: .; abundance: .; j_gene: TRBJ1-2; v_gene: TRBV19
CDR3nt: TGTGCCAGCAGCCCCCTGCGCGGGCCTCACCGGGACGAGCAGTACTTC; CDR3aa: CASSPLRGPHRDEQYF; d_gene: .; abundance: .; j_gene: TRBJ2-7; v_gene: TRBV3-1/TRBV3-2
CDR3nt: TGTGCCTGGAGTGTCAGACAGCGGAACACTGAAGCTTTCTTT; CDR3aa: CAWSVRQRNTEAFF; d_gene: .; abundance: .; j_gene: TRBJ1-1; v_gene: TRBV30
CDR3nt: TGTGCCAGCAGCCCCGGGACTAGCGGGGGGACCCCTGAGCAGTTCTTC; CDR3aa: CASSPGTSGGTPEQFF; d_gene: TRBD2; abundance: .; j_gene: TRBJ2-1; v_gene: TRBV6-6
CDR3nt: TGTGCCAGCAGCTACAGCAATTCACCCCTCCACTTT; CDR3aa: CASSYSNSPLHF; d_gene: .; abundance: .; j_gene: TRBJ1-6; v_gene: TRBV7-2
CDR3nt: TGTGCCAGCAGTATTAGCAGGGACGGGGAGCTGTTTTTT; CDR3aa: CASSISRDGELFF; d_gene: .; abundance: .; j_gene: TRBJ2-2; v_gene: TRBV6-4
CDR3nt: TGTGCCAGCAGCTTGACAGCTTATGGCTACACCTTC; CDR3aa: CASSLTAYGYTF; d_gene: .; abundance: .; j_gene: TRBJ1-2; v_gene: TRBV5-6
CDR3nt: TGTGCCTGGAGTGGATCAGGTAATCAGCCCCAGCATTTT; CDR3aa: CAWSGSGNQPQHF; d_gene: .; abundance: once; j_gene: TRBJ1-5; v_gene: TRBV30
CDR3nt: TGCGCCAGCAGCTTAGGCGGGAGTTTTGAGACCCAGTACTTC; CDR3aa: CASSLGGSFETQYF; d_gene: TRBD2; abundance: few; j_gene: TRBJ2-5; v_gene: TRBV5-1
CDR3nt: TGTGCCAGCAGTGAAGCTGGGACACGGTTCTCTGGAAACACCATATATTTT; CDR3aa: CASSEAGTRFSGNTIYF; d_gene: .; abundance: .; j_gene: TRBJ1-3; v_gene: TRBV6-1
CDR3nt: TGTGCCAGCAGCTCTGGCGCGGGACAGCTCAGGTCTGGAAACACCATATATTTT; CDR3aa: CASSSGAGQLRSGNTIYF; d_gene: TRBD1; abundance: .; j_gene: TRBJ1-3; v_gene: TRBV5-4
CDR3nt: TGTGCCAGCAGTCCCAGCGGGAGGCTGCTAAAAGAGACCCAGTACTTC; CDR3aa: CASSPSGRLLKETQYF; d_gene: TRBD2; abundance: .; j_gene: TRBJ2-5; v_gene: TRBV7-2
CDR3nt: TGCGCCAGCAGCCACTCGGGACAGTCGGGTACCGGGGAGCTGTTTTTT; CDR3aa: CASSHSGQSGTGELFF; d_gene: TRBD1; abundance: .; j_gene: TRBJ2-2; v_gene: TRBV5-1
CDR3nt: TGTGCCAGCAGCCCGGACCCGGAGGCCGAGACCCAGTACTTC; CDR3aa: CASSPDPEAETQYF; d_gene: .; abundance: .; j_gene: TRBJ2-5; v_gene: TRBV7-3
CDR3nt: TGTGCCAGCAGTGAAGCGCTATATCGGACTAGCGGGCATTTT; CDR3aa: CASSEALYRTSGHF; d_gene: TRBD2; abundance: .; j_gene: TRBJ2-3; v_gene: TRBV2
CDR3nt: TGTGCCAGCAGCGCATCAGGGGTCTCTGGGGCCAACGTCCTGACTTTC; CDR3aa: CASSASGVSGANVLTF; d_gene: .; abundance: .; j_gene: TRBJ2-6; v_gene: TRBV9
CDR3nt: TGTGCCAGCAGTTACTCTCTAGGCGGGGCCTACGAGCAGTACTTC; CDR3aa: CASSYSLGGAYEQYF; d_gene: .; abundance: .; j_gene: TRBJ2-7; v_gene: TRBV6-5
CDR3nt: TGTGCCAGCAGTTCCTACCGGCAGCGGGAGCATAATAATGAGCAGTTCTTC; CDR3aa: CASSSYRQREHNNEQFF; d_gene: TRBD2; abundance: .; j_gene: TRBJ2-1; v_gene: TRBV27
CDR3nt: TGTGCCAGCAGTGAAGAGACTAGCAGCTACGAGCAGTACTTC; CDR3aa: CASSEETSSYEQYF; d_gene: TRBD2; abundance: .; j_gene: TRBJ2-7; v_gene: TRBV2
CDR3nt: TGTGCCAGCAGTCAGGACTGGAACACCGGGGAGCTGTTTTTT; CDR3aa: CASSQDWNTGELFF; d_gene: .; abundance: .; j_gene: TRBJ2-2; v_gene: TRBV6-5
CDR3nt: TGTGCCAGCAGCGCGAGGACTAGCGGGAGGGACAGCACAGATACGCAGTATTTT; CDR3aa: CASSARTSGRDSTDTQYF; d_gene: TRBD2; abundance: few; j_gene: TRBJ2-3; v_gene: TRBV11-3
CDR3nt: TGTGCCATCAGTCCCGGCGCGGGGACGCCTAATGAAAAACTGTTTTTT; CDR3aa: CAISPGAGTPNEKLFF; d_gene: .; abundance: .; j_gene: TRBJ1-4; v_gene: TRBV10-3
CDR3nt: TGTGCCAGCAGTGAAGGGACTAGCGGGAGGGCTAGGGATGAGCAGTTCTTC; CDR3aa: CASSEGTSGRARDEQFF; d_gene: TRBD2; abundance: .; j_gene: TRBJ2-1; v_gene: TRBV25-1
CDR3nt: TGCGCCAGCAGCTTGGCCTCCCTAGCGGGGATCTCCTACAATGAGCAGTTCTTC; CDR3aa: CASSLASLAGISYNEQFF; d_gene: TRBD2; abundance: once; j_gene: TRBJ2-1; v_gene: TRBV5-1
CDR3nt: TGCGCCAGCAGCTATACTAGCGGCGATACGCAGTATTTT; CDR3aa: CASSYTSGDTQYF; d_gene: TRBD2; abundance: .; j_gene: TRBJ2-3; v_gene: TRBV5-1
CDR3nt: TGTGCCAGCAGTTACATCAGCGGGAGGTTTGATAATGAGCAGTTCTTC; CDR3aa: CASSYISGRFDNEQFF; d_gene: TRBD2; abundance: .; j_gene: TRBJ2-1; v_gene: TRBV6-2/TRBV6-3
CDR3nt: TGCAGCGGACAGGTCAATGAGCAGTTCTTC; CDR3aa: CSGQVNEQFF; d_gene: .; abundance: .; j_gene: TRBJ2-1; v_gene: TRBV29-1
CDR3nt: TGTGCCAGCAGTCCCGGTAAGGGCCGGGGAACTGAAGCTTTCTTT; CDR3aa: CASSPGKGRGTEAFF; d_gene: .; abundance: .; j_gene: TRBJ1-1; v_gene: TRBV6-2/TRBV6-3
CDR3nt: TGTGCCAGCAGCTTAGGGACAAATAATTCACCCCTCCACTTT; CDR3aa: CASSLGTNNSPLHF; d_gene: .; abundance: .; j_gene: TRBJ1-6; v_gene: TRBV7-3
CDR3nt: TGTGCCAGCAGTGACGACAGATGGGGGGGCGGGGAGCTGTTTTTT; CDR3aa: CASSDDRWGGGELFF; d_gene: TRBD2; abundance: .; j_gene: TRBJ2-2; v_gene: TRBV6-1